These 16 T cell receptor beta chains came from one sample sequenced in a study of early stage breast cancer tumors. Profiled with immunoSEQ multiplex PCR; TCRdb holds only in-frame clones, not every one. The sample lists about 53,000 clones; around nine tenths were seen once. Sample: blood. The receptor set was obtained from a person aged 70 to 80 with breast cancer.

CDR3 sequence: CASSLFSSAGVTGANVLTF. The DNA for the CDR3 is TGCGCCAGCAGCTTATTCTCCTCAGCGGGAGTGACTGGGGCCAACGTCCTGACTTTC. This sequence joins TRBV5-1 and TRBJ2-6, with TRBD2 matching over 8 bases. The ends lost 2 bases at V and 2 bases at J; junction bases unmatched: 12. In germline, CDR1 is SGHRS, CDR2 YFSETQ. This CDR3 has 19 residues.

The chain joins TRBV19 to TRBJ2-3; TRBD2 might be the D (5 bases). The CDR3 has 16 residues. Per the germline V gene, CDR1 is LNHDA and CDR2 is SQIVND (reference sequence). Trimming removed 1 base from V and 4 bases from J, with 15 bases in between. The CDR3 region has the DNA TGTGCCAGTAGTATAGGGAGAGCCAGCGGAGCAGATACGCAGTATTTT. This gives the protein CASSIGRASGADTQYF.

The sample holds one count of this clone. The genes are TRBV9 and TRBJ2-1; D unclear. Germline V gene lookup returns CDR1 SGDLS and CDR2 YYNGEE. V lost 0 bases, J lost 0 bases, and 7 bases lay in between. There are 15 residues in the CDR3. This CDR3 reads CASSVVADSYNEQFF. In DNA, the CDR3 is TGTGCCAGCAGCGTAGTTGCGGACTCCTACAATGAGCAGTTCTTC.

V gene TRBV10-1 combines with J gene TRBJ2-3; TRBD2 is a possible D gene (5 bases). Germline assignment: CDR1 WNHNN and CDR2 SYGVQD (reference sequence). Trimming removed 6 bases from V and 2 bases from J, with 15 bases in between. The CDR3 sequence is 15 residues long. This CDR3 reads CASSPLRGFTDTQYF. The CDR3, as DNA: TGCGCCAGCAGCCCGCTACGGGGATTCACAGATACGCAGTATTTT.

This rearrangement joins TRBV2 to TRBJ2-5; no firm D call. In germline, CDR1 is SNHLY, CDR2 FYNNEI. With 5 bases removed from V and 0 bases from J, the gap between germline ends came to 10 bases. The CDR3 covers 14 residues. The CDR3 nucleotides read TGTGCCAGCAGTCTGAGGTGGGACCAAGAGACCCAGTACTTC. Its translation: CASSLRWDQETQYF.

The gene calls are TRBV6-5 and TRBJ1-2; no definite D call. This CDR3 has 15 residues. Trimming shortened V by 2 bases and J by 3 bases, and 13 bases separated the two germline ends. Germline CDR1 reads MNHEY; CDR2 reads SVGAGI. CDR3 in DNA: TGTGCCAGCAGTTACAAGGCAGTAGCCCACTATGGCTACACCTTC. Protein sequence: CASSYKAVAHYGYTF.

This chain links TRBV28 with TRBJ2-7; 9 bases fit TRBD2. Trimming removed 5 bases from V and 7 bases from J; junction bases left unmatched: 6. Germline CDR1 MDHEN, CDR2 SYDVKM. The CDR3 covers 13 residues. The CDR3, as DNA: TGTGCCAGCAGTGATGGCGGGAGGGGTGAGCAGTACTTC. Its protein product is CASSDGGRGEQYF.

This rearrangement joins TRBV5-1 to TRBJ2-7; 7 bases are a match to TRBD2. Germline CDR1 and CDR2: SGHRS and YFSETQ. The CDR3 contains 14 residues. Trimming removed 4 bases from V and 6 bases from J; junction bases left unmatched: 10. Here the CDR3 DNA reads TGCGCCAGCAGCGTTACTAGCGCAGGGCTCGAGCAGTACTTC. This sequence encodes CASSVTSAGLEQYF.

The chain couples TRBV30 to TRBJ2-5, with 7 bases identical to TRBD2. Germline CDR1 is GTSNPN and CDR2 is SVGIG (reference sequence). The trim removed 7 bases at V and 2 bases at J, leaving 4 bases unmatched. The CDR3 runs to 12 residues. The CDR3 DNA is TGTGCCTCGCGGGGGACTCAAGAGACCCAGTACTTC. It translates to CASRGTQETQYF. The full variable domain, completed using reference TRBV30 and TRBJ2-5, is SQTIHQWPATLVQPVGSPLSLECTVEGTSNPNLYWYRQAAGRGLQLLFYSVGIGQISSEVPQNLSASRPQDRQFILSSKKLLLSDSGFYLCASRGTQETQYFGPGTRLLVL.

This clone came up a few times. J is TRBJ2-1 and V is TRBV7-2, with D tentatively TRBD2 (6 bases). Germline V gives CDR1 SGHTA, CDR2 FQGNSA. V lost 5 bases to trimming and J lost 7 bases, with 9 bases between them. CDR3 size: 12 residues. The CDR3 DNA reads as TGTGCCAGCAGCCGGGGGATGAATGAGCAGTTCTTC. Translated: CASSRGMNEQFF.

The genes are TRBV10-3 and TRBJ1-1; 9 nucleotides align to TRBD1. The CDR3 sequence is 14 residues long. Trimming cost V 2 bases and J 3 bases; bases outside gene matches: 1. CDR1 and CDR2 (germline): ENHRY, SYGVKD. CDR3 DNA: TGTGCCATCAGTGAGAGGACAGGGGACACTGAAGCTTTCTTT. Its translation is CAISERTGDTEAFF.

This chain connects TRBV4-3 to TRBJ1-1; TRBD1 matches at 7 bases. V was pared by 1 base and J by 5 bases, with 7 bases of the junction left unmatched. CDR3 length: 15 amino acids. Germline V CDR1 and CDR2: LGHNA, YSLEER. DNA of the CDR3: TGCGCCAGCAGCCAAGGACAGGGAGGAGTAACTGAAGCTTTCTTT. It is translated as CASSQGQGGVTEAFF.

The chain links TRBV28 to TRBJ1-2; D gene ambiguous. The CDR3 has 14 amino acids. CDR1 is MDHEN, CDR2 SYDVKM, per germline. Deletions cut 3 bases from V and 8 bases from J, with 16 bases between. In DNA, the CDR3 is TGTGCCAGCAGTTTTGGTGCGTCCCGCGCGGGCTACACCTTC. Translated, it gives CASSFGASRAGYTF.

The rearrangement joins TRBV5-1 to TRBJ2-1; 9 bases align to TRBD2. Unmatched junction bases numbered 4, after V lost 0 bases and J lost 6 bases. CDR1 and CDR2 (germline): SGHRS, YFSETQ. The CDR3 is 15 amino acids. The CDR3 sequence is CASSLAAGGANEQFF. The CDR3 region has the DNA TGCGCCAGCAGCTTGGCAGCGGGAGGAGCCAATGAGCAGTTCTTC.

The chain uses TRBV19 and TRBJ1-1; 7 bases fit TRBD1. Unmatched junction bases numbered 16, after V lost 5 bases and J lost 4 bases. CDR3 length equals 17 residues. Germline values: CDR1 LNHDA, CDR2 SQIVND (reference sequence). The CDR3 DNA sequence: TGTGCCAGTAGTGGGTCCCGGGACAGTATACGGAGCACTGAAGCTTTCTTT. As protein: CASSGSRDSIRSTEAFF. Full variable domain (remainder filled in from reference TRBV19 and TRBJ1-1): DGGITQSPKYLFRKEGQNVTLSCEQNLNHDAMYWYRQDPGQGLRLIYYSQIVNDFQKGDIAEGYSVSREKKESFPLTVTSAQKNPTAFYLCASSGSRDSIRSTEAFFGQGTRLTVV.

The CDR3: CASSPGGGDRETQYF. CDR3 DNA: TGCGCCAGCAGCCCGGGGGGCGGGGACCGTGAGACCCAGTACTTC. The rearrangement uses TRBV5-1 and TRBJ2-5; a weak D match, TRBD2 (7 bases). The CDR3 has 15 amino acids. Trimming stripped 4 bases from V and 5 bases from J, with 18 bases between. Germline CDR1 and CDR2: SGHRS and YFSETQ.